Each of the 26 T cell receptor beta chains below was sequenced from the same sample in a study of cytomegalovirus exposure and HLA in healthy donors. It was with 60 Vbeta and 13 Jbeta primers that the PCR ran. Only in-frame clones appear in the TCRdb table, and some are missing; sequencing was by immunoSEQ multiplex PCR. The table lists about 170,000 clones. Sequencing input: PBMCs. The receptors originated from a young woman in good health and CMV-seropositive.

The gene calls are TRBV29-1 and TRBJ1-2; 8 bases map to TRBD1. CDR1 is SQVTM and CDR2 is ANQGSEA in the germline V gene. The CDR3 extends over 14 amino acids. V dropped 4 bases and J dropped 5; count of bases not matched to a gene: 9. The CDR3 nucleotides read TGCAGCGTTGGAGTCTCGAACAGGGGGTATGGCTACACCTTC. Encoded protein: CSVGVSNRGYGYTF.

CDR3 coding DNA: TGCGCCAGCAGTGAGGCTAGCGGGAGAGTAGATACGCAGTATTTT. Protein sequence: CASSEASGRVDTQYF. This chain connects TRBV10-1 to TRBJ2-3; the match to TRBD2 covers 10 bases. Losses at the gene ends were 2 bases for V and 5 bases for J; bases not matched to a gene: 4. CDR1 is WNHNN, CDR2 SYGVQD, per germline (reference sequence). The CDR3 is made up of 15 amino acids.

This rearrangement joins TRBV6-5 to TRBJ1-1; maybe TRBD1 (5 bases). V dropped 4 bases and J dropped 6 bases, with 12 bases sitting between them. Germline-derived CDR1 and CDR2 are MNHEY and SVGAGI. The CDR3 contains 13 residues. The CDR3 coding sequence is TGTGCCAGCAGTTCGTTGACAGACGCTGAAGCTTTCTTT. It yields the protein CASSSLTDAEAFF.

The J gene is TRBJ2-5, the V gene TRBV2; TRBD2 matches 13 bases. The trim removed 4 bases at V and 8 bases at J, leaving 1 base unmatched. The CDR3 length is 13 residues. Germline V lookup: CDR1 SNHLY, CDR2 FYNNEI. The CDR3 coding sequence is TGTGCCAGCAGTGGGGGACTAGCGGGAACCCAGTACTTC. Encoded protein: CASSGGLAGTQYF.

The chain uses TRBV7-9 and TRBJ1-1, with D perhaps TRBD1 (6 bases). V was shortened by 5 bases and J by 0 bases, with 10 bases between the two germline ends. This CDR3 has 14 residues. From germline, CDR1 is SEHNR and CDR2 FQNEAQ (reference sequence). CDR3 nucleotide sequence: TGTGCCAGCAGCGCGGACAGCATGAACACTGAAGCTTTCTTT. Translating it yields CASSADSMNTEAFF.

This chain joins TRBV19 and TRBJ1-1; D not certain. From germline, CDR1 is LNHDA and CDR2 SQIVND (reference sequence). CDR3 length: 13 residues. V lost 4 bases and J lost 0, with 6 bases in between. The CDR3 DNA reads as TGTGCCAGTAGTAGGCAGATGAACACTGAAGCTTTCTTT. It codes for CASSRQMNTEAFF.

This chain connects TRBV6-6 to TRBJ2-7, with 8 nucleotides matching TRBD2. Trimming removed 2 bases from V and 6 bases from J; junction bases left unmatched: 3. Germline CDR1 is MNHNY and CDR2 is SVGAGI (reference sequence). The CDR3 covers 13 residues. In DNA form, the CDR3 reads TGTGCCAGCAGTTACGGGACTAGGGTCGAGCAGTACTTC. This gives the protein CASSYGTRVEQYF.

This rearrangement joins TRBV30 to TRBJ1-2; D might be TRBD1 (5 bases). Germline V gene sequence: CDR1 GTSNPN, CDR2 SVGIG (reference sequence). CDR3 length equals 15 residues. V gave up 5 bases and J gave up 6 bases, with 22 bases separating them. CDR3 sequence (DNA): TGTGCCTGGTTCCGCGGGGCCCCGGAGGTCGATGGCTACACCTTC. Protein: CAWFRGAPEVDGYTF.

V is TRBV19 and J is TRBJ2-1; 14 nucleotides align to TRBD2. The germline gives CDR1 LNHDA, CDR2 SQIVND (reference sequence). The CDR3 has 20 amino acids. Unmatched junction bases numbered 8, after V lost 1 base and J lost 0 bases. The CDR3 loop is CASSIGKGTSGRPSYNEQFF. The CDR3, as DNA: TGTGCCAGTAGTATAGGTAAAGGGACTAGCGGGAGACCCTCCTACAATGAGCAGTTCTTC.

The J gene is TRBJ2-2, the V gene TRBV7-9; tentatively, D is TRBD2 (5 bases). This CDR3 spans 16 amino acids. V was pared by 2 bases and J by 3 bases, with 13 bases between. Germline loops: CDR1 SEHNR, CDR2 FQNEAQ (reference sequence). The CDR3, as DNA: TGTGCCAGCAGCTTACCGGGGATAAGGGACACCGGGGAGCTGTTTTTT. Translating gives CASSLPGIRDTGELFF.

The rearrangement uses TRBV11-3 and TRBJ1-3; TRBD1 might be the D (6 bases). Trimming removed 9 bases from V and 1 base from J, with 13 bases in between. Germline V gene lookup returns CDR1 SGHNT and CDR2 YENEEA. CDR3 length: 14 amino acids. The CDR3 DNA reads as TGTGCCAGTCACGGGGGGCCATCTGGAAACACCATATATTTT. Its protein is CASHGGPSGNTIYF.

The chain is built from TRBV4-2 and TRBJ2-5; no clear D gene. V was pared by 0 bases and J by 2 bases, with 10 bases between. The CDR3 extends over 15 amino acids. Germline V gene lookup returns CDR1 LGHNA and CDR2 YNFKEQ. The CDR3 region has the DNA TGTGCCAGCAGCCAAGATCGAAGAGGACAAGAGACCCAGTACTTC. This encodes CASSQDRRGQETQYF.

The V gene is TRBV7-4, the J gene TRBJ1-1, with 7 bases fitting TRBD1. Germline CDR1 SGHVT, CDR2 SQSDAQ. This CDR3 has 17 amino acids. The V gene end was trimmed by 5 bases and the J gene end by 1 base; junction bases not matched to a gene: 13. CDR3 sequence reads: CASSPGKQGSRNTEAFF. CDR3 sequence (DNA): TGTGCCAGCAGCCCCGGCAAACAGGGGAGTCGGAACACTGAAGCTTTCTTT.

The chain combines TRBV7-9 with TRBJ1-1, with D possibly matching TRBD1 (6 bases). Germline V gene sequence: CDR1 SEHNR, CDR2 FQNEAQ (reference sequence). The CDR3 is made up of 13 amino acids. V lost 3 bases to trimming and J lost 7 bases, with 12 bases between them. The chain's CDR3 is CASSFGGAGEAFF. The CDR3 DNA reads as TGTGCCAGCAGCTTCGGGGGGGCCGGTGAAGCTTTCTTT.

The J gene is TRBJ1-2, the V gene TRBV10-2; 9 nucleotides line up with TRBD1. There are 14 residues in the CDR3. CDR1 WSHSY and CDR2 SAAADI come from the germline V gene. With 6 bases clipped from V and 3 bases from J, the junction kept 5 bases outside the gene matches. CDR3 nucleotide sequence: TGCGCCAGCAGACCGGGACAGGGCGACTATGGCTACACCTTC. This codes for CASRPGQGDYGYTF.

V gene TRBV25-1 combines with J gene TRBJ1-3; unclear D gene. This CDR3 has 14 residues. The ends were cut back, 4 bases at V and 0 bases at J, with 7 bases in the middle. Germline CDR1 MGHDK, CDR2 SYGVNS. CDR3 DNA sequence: TGTGCCAGCAGTGCGGCAGGCTCTGGAAACACCATATATTTT. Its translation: CASSAAGSGNTIYF.

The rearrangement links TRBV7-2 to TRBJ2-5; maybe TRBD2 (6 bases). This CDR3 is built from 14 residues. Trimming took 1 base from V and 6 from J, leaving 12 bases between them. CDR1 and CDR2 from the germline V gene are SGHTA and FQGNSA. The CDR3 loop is CASSLGLARKTQYF. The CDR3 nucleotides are TGTGCCAGCAGCTTAGGGCTAGCGAGGAAGACCCAGTACTTC.

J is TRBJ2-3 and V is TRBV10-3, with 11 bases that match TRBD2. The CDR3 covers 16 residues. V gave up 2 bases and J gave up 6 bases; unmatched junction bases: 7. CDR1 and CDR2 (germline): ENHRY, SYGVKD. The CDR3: CAISEPTSGDWDTQYF. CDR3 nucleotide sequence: TGTGCCATCAGTGAGCCGACTAGCGGGGATTGGGATACGCAGTATTTT.

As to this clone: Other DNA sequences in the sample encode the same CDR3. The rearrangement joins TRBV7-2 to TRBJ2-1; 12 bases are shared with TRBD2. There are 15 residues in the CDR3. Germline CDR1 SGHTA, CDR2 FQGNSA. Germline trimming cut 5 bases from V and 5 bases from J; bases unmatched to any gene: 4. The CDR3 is CASSLGLAGNNEQFF. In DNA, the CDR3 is TGTGCCAGCAGCCTGGGACTAGCGGGTAACAATGAGCAGTTCTTC.

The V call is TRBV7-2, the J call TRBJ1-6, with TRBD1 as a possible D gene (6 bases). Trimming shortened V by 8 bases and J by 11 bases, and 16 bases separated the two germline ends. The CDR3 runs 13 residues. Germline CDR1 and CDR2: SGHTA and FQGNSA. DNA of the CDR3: TGTGCCAGCTGTGTCGGACAGAAAGCACCCCTCCACTTT. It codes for CASCVGQKAPLHF. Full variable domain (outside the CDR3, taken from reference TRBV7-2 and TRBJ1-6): GAGVSQSPSNKVTEKGKDVELRCDPISGHTALYWYRQSLGQGLEFLIYFQGNSAPDKSGLPSDRFSAERTGGSVSTLTIQRTQQEDSAVYLCASCVGQKAPLHFGNGTRLTVT.

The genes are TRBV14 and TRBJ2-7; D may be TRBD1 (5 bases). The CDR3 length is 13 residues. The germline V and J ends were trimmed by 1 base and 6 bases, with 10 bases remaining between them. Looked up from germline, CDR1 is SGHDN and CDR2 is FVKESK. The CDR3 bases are TGTGCCAGCAGCCAAGGGGGAAGGGGCGAGCAGTACTTC. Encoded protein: CASSQGGRGEQYF. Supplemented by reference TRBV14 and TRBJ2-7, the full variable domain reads EAGVTQFPSHSVIEKGQTVTLRCDPISGHDNLYWYRRVMGKEIKFLLHFVKESKQDESGMPNNRFLAERTGGTYSTLKVQPAELEDSGVYFCASSQGGRGEQYFGPGTRLTVT.

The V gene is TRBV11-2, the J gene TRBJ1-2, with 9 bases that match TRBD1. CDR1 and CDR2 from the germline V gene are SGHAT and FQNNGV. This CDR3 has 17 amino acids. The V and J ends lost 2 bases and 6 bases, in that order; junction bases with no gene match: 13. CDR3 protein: CASSLTPSDRGRNGYTF. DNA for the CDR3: TGTGCCAGCAGCTTAACTCCCTCGGACAGGGGAAGAAATGGCTACACCTTC.

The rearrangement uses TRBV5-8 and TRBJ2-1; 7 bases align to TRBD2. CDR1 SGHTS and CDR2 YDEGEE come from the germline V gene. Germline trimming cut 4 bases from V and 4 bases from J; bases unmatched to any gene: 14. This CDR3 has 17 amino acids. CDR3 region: CASSGSSGSGVYNEQFF. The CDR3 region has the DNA TGTGCCAGCAGCGGCTCTAGTGGGAGCGGGGTTTACAATGAGCAGTTCTTC.

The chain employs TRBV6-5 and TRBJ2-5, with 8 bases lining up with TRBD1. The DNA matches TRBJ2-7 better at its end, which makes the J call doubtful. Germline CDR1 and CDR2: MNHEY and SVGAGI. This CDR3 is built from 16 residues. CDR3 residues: CASSYGPGQVGNEQYF. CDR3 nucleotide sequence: TGTGCCAGCAGTTATGGTCCGGGACAGGTGGGCAACGAGCAGTACTTC.

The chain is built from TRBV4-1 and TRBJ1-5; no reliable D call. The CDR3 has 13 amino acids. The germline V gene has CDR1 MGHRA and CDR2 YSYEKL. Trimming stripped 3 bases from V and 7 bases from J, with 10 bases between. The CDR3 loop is CASSHLVGQPQHF. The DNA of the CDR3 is TGCGCCAGCAGCCACCTAGTTGGGCAGCCCCAGCATTTT.

The CDR3, as DNA: TGCGCCAGCAGCTTGAGTCTAGCGGGAAACAATGAGCAGTTCTTC. Its protein is CASSLSLAGNNEQFF. The chain recombines TRBV5-1 with TRBJ2-1, with TRBD2 matching 9 bases. Germline V gene lookup returns CDR1 SGHRS and CDR2 YFSETQ. Trimming at V came to 1 base and at J to 5 bases, leaving 4 bases not matched to a gene. This CDR3 spans 15 amino acids.